The rows below give T cell receptor beta chains drawn from one sample of a study of blood T cell repertoires in COVID-19. TCRdb keeps only in-frame clones here, not all; method: immunoSEQ multiplex PCR. Counted here are 300,000 to 350,000 clones, roughly 87% occurring once; the ten biggest clones make up roughly a tenth. The sequenced sample was peripheral blood. Every receptor here comes from a man aged 25 to 40 with COVID-19, enrolled during active disease. Both conserved end residues are part of each CDR3. A D gene is named only where the DNA matches it firmly. Clone size is given for some rows only: seen once, a few or many times, or a class if the clone is expanded.

v_gene	abundance	j_gene	d_gene	len	CDR3aa	CDR3nt
TRBV18	.	TRBJ2-2	TRBD1	16	CASSLWTGGNTGELFF	TGTGCCAGCTCACTCTGGACAGGGGGGAACACCGGGGAGCTGTTTTTT
TRBV27	.	TRBJ1-5	.	13	CASSLGGAQPQHF	TGTGCCAGCAGTCTCGGTGGGGCTCAGCCCCAGCATTTT
TRBV27	.	TRBJ2-2	TRBD2	17	CASSLGSGVAGAGELFF	TGTGCCAGCAGTTTAGGTTCGGGGGTAGCGGGAGCCGGGGAGCTGTTTTTT
TRBV7-9	.	TRBJ2-2	.	14	CASSHNRDTGELFF	TGTGCCAGCAGCCATAACAGAGACACCGGGGAGCTGTTTTTT
TRBV24-1	many	TRBJ2-1	.	17	CATSDLPSPSGYNEQFF	TGTGCCACCAGTGATTTGCCTAGCCCATCCGGATACAATGAGCAGTTCTTC
TRBV12-3/TRBV12-4	.	TRBJ2-5	.	13	CASSAVGVETQYF	TGTGCCAGCAGCGCGGTCGGGGTAGAGACCCAGTACTTC
TRBV4-3	.	TRBJ1-6	.	14	CASSPDRPNSPLHF	TGCGCCAGCAGCCCGGACAGACCTAATTCACCCCTCCACTTT
TRBV4-2	.	TRBJ2-1	TRBD1	16	CASSLSRDRVWNEQFF	TGTGCCAGCAGCCTGTCCCGGGACAGGGTTTGGAATGAGCAGTTCTTC
TRBV7-2	.	TRBJ2-1	TRBD2	19	CASSWRAGTSGTSYNEQFF	TGTGCCAGCAGCTGGAGAGCCGGGACTAGCGGGACCTCCTACAATGAGCAGTTCTTC
TRBV3-1/TRBV3-2	.	TRBJ1-1	.	16	CASNQYHLAPNTEAFF	TGTGCCAGCAATCAATACCATTTAGCCCCGAACACTGAAGCTTTCTTT
TRBV5-5	.	TRBJ1-1	.	13	CASSLGGGTEAFF	TGTGCCAGCAGCTTGGGGGGCGGCACTGAAGCTTTCTTT
TRBV2	.	TRBJ1-2	.	16	CASSDQAPGRNYGYTF	TGTGCCAGCAGCGACCAAGCCCCAGGAAGAAACTATGGCTACACCTTC
TRBV5-4	.	TRBJ2-3	.	11	CASSSRDTQYF	TGTGCCAGCAGCTCCCGGGATACGCAGTATTTT
TRBV5-1	.	TRBJ2-1	.	16	CASSVTSGGAYNEQFF	TGCGCCAGCAGCGTCACCTCGGGGGGCGCCTACAATGAGCAGTTCTTC
TRBV2	.	TRBJ1-5	.	14	CASTAGGRNQPQHF	TGTGCCAGCACTGCGGGGGGAAGGAATCAGCCCCAGCATTTT
TRBV20-1	.	TRBJ1-4	.	10	CCGGDEKLFF	TGTTGCGGGGGGGATGAAAAACTGTTTTTT
TRBV7-8	.	TRBJ2-7	.	14	CASAREGARYEQYF	TGTGCCAGCGCGAGAGAGGGCGCCCGCTACGAGCAGTACTTC
TRBV6-5	.	TRBJ1-4	.	15	CASSSGRASNEKLFF	TGTGCCAGCAGCAGCGGCCGGGCCTCTAATGAAAAACTGTTTTTT
TRBV28	.	TRBJ1-5	.	15	CASSLSGLPYQPQHF	TGTGCCAGCAGTTTATCCGGACTTCCCTATCAGCCCCAGCATTTT
TRBV27	.	TRBJ2-5	TRBD2	18	CASRKASGTSGGLETQYF	TGTGCCAGCAGGAAAGCTTCCGGGACTAGCGGGGGGCTAGAGACCCAGTACTTC
TRBV25-1	.	TRBJ1-2	TRBD1	17	CASSDWSPQDRNYGYTF	TGTGCCAGCAGTGATTGGAGCCCCCAGGACAGGAACTATGGCTACACCTTC
TRBV19	.	TRBJ2-1	.	14	CASSFRDSYNEQFF	TGTGCCAGTAGTTTCCGGGACTCCTACAATGAGCAGTTCTTC
TRBV5-4	.	TRBJ1-3	TRBD1	13	CASSRQGGHTIYF	TGTGCCAGCAGCCGACAGGGGGGACACACCATATATTTT
TRBV7-2	.	TRBJ2-3	TRBD1	14	CASSSGQGVDTQYF	TGTGCCAGCAGCTCGGGACAGGGAGTAGATACGCAGTATTTT
TRBV11-2	.	TRBJ1-1	.	16	CASSTGTLFMNTEAFF	TGTGCCAGCAGTACCGGGACTCTATTCATGAACACTGAAGCTTTCTTT
TRBV25-1	few	TRBJ1-6	.	14	CASRTQGNNSPLHF	TGTGCCAGCAGGACCCAGGGTAACAATTCACCCCTCCACTTT
TRBV18	once	TRBJ1-6	TRBD1	15	CASSLDRGLNSPLHF	TGTGCCAGCTCACTAGACAGGGGTTTAAATTCACCCCTCCACTTT
TRBV9	.	TRBJ2-3	.	12	CASSAQMDTQYF	TGTGCCAGCAGCGCCCAAATGGATACGCAGTATTTT
TRBV7-2	once	TRBJ2-1	.	13	CASSSLLVNEQFF	TGTGCCAGCAGCTCCTTACTAGTTAATGAGCAGTTCTTC
TRBV6-5	.	TRBJ2-2	.	14	CASSYFRVGGELFF	TGTGCCAGCAGTTACTTTCGGGTTGGCGGGGAGCTGTTTTTT
TRBV6-5	few	TRBJ1-5	.	15	CASSFWASGAQPQHF	TGTGCCAGCAGTTTCTGGGCGTCAGGCGCTCAGCCCCAGCATTTT
TRBV7-9	medium-sized	TRBJ1-4	TRBD1	14	CASSARDSSEKLFF	TGTGCCAGCAGCGCGCGGGACAGTAGTGAAAAACTGTTTTTT
TRBV6-2/TRBV6-3	.	TRBJ2-1	TRBD2	16	CASSQSGLAGENEQFF	TGTGCCAGCAGTCAATCGGGACTAGCGGGAGAGAATGAGCAGTTCTTC
TRBV19	.	TRBJ2-7	TRBD1	15	CASSKTGTGSYEQYF	TGTGCCAGTAGTAAGACCGGGACAGGGTCCTACGAGCAGTACTTC
TRBV4-2	.	TRBJ2-3	.	18	CASSPIGGGGTGTDTQYF	TGTGCCAGCAGCCCCATTGGGGGCGGGGGGACAGGCACAGATACGCAGTATTTT
TRBV2	.	TRBJ1-1	TRBD1	14	CASSRQGPNTEAFF	TGTGCCAGCAGCCGACAGGGACCGAACACTGAAGCTTTCTTT
TRBV19	once	TRBJ2-5	.	16	CASSIRGGSQQETQYF	TGTGCCAGTAGTATACGTGGGGGGTCTCAGCAAGAGACCCAGTACTTC
TRBV6-5	few	TRBJ1-1	.	14	CASSLEGDVTEAFF	TGTGCCAGCAGTTTGGAGGGCGATGTCACTGAAGCTTTCTTT
TRBV6-2/TRBV6-3	.	TRBJ2-5	TRBD2	17	CASSPPLAGGLQETQYF	TGTGCCAGCAGTCCACCCCTAGCGGGAGGGCTTCAAGAGACCCAGTACTTC
TRBV18	.	TRBJ2-7	TRBD2	18	CASSPLGLAGGTTYEQYF	TGTGCCAGCTCACCACTAGGACTAGCGGGGGGAACCACCTACGAGCAGTACTTC
TRBV18	.	TRBJ2-5	.	15	CASSRGQPSTETQYF	TGTGCCAGCTCACGGGGACAACCAAGCACAGAGACCCAGTACTTC
TRBV9	.	TRBJ1-2	TRBD1	14	CASSVGTGGHGYTF	TGTGCCAGCAGCGTAGGGACAGGGGGTCATGGCTACACCTTC
TRBV6-5	.	TRBJ2-7	TRBD2	15	CASSPGLAGLYEQYF	TGTGCCAGCAGTCCCGGACTAGCGGGTCTCTACGAGCAGTACTTC
TRBV28	.	TRBJ1-5	TRBD1	14	CASSLPGGGQPQHF	TGTGCCAGCAGTTTACCAGGGGGTGGTCAGCCCCAGCATTTT
TRBV7-9	.	TRBJ2-7	TRBD1	14	CASSRDRGRNEQYF	TGTGCCAGCAGCAGAGACAGGGGAAGGAACGAGCAGTACTTC
TRBV28	.	TRBJ2-2	.	15	CASSLRHMEAGELFF	TGTGCCAGCAGTTTGAGACATATGGAAGCCGGGGAGCTGTTTTTT
TRBV6-1	once	TRBJ1-5	.	15	CASSDRQAGNQPQHF	TGTGCCAGCAGTGATCGACAGGCAGGCAATCAGCCCCAGCATTTT
TRBV7-3	.	TRBJ1-4	.	14	CASSLRGGDGKLFF	TGTGCCAGCAGCTTAAGAGGGGGAGATGGAAAACTGTTTTTT
TRBV7-6	.	TRBJ2-4	.	18	CASSLGFRGGLTQNIQYF	TGTGCCAGCAGCTTAGGGTTTCGCGGAGGGCTAACCCAAAACATTCAGTACTTC
TRBV4-1	.	TRBJ2-1	.	13	CASSQVVRGEQFF	TGCGCCAGCAGCCAGGTAGTTAGGGGGGAGCAGTTCTTC
TRBV24-1	.	TRBJ2-3	TRBD2	16	CATSDPGLAGTDTQYF	TGTGCCACCAGTGACCCGGGACTAGCGGGCACAGATACGCAGTATTTT
TRBV5-1	.	TRBJ1-1	TRBD1	15	CASSLDGQGRTEAFF	TGCGCCAGCAGCTTGGACGGACAGGGGAGGACTGAAGCTTTCTTT
TRBV9	.	TRBJ2-7	TRBD2	16	CASSSSLAGGSYEQYF	TGTGCCAGCAGCTCAAGCCTAGCGGGGGGTTCCTACGAGCAGTACTTC
TRBV9	.	TRBJ2-7	.	15	CASSVAGGPTYEQYF	TGTGCCAGCAGCGTAGCCGGGGGGCCCACCTACGAGCAGTACTTC